This TCR beta chain was observed in a study of blood T cell repertoires in COVID-19. As for the study in general: Donors in the United States, Italy and Spain gave samples during acute or convalescent COVID-19. PBMCs, B-cell-depleted T cells, or T cells provided the cDNA or gDNA that made up the material.

Germline assignment: CDR1 KGHDR and CDR2 SFDVKD. There are 14 residues in the CDR3. V lost 1 base, J lost 4 bases, and 9 bases lay in between. Profiled with immunoSEQ multiplex PCR; TCRdb holds only in-frame clones, not every one. The table has fewer than 200,000 clones, 87% seen once. Participants reported their clinical history, and cohort assignment relied on those reports. The TCR comes from a human donor with acute COVID-19. The donor label of this sample is uncertain. Sequenced input: PBMCs or T cells enriched from blood (not recorded which). V and J are TRBV24-1 and TRBJ1-2; possible D gene TRBD1, 6 bases. CDR3 protein: CATSDLTGSYGYTF. Here the CDR3 DNA reads TGTGCCACCAGTGATTTAACAGGGAGCTATGGCTACACCTTC.